Sequencing of this TCR beta chain was carried out in a study of shared clonotypes between healthy human individuals. Study-wide context: Donors consisted of a couple of women and a few men between 18 and 49.

The CDR3 runs 15 residues. CDR1 is MNHEY, CDR2 SMNVEV, per germline (reference sequence). V lost 1 base and J lost 2, with 9 bases in between. Measured with immunoSEQ multiplex PCR; TCRdb has only the in-frame clones, and not every one. This table has more than 550,000 clones, roughly 87% appearing once. All donors were Caucasian adults living in Nashville, Tennessee. Together with CD45RO+ cells, CCR7-negative CD45RA+ TemRA cells were included in CD8 memory. The clonotype comes from a man younger than 35 in good health. Some clones in this sample may be carry-over from other donors' samples. The chain carries TRBV27 and TRBJ1-5, with D unclear. Input material: memory CD8+ T cells from PBMCs. As for subset: CD45RO+ cells pooled with CCR7-negative TemRA cells. CDR3 sequence: CASSLLGRGNQPQHF. The CDR3 DNA is TGTGCCAGCAGTTTATTGGGTCGTGGCAATCAGCCCCAGCATTTT.